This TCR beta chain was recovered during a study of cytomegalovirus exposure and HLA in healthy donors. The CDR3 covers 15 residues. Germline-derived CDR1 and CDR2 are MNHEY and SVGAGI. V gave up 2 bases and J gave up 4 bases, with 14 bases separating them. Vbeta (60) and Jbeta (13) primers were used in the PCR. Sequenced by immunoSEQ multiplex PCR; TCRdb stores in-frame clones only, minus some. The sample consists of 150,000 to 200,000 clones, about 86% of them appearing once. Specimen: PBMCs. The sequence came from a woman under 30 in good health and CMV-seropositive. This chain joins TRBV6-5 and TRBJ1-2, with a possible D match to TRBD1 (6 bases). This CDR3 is CASSYGQQRVYGYTF. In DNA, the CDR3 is TGTGCCAGCAGTTACGGACAGCAACGGGTCTATGGCTACACCTTC.